These T cell receptor beta chains were read from a single sample in a study of blood T cell repertoires in COVID-19. Measured with immunoSEQ multiplex PCR; TCRdb has only the in-frame clones, and not every one. The sample yields about 70,000 clones, 80% to 90% seen once. The source material was peripheral blood. Every receptor here comes from a man in his forties or fifties with acute or convalescent COVID-19. Each CDR3 is given without its conserved first and last residue.

j_call v_call cdr3_aa
TRBJ1-1 TRBV29-1 SVEDRGGDTEAF
TRBJ1-1 TRBV5-4 ASSQGQGSGMAF
TRBJ2-1 TRBV30 AWSTGTSKEQF
TRBJ1-5 TRBV28 ASSSDNSNQPQH
TRBJ2-1 TRBV5-1 ASSLGGGRATEQF
TRBJ2-5 TRBV5-4 ASSPLLAGGGETQY
TRBJ1-2 TRBV19 ASSIVGQPGRNYGYT
TRBJ2-1 TRBV6-4 ASSDGRGKYNEQF
TRBJ1-2 TRBV24-1 ATSPTGADYGYT
TRBJ1-2 TRBV30 AWGGRMGNYGYT
TRBJ2-3 TRBV9 ASSLREGTSGTDTQY
TRBJ1-4 TRBV11-2 ASSLEGRLRANEKLF
TRBJ2-4 TRBV2 ASSEVDSKNIQY
TRBJ1-2 TRBV5-4 ASSLEQGKGYT
TRBJ2-7 TRBV3-1/TRBV3-2 ASSSSDRGLGEQY
TRBJ2-3 TRBV4-1 ASRERDYTDTQY
TRBJ2-1 TRBV7-2 ASSIGGSGPNEQF
TRBJ2-1 TRBV2 ASSEASGQGTNNEQF
TRBJ1-5 TRBV28 ASSLPTEHQPQH
TRBJ2-1 TRBV3-1/TRBV3-2 ASSQPGTSGREDYNEQF
TRBJ1-6 TRBV19 ATQLESRSYNSPLH
TRBJ1-5 TRBV7-2 ASSMSGGNQPQH
TRBJ2-7 TRBV29-1 SVEVYRLAGKEQY
TRBJ1-3 TRBV7-9 ASSLGQGGNTIY
TRBJ1-6 TRBV27 ASSLYGGYNSPLH
TRBJ1-6 TRBV19 ASRLGRENSPLH
TRBJ1-2 TRBV18 ASSPNPDYGYT
TRBJ2-1 TRBV24-1 ATSDLGLAGVEQF
TRBJ2-1 TRBV11-3 ASSSNYNEQF
TRBJ2-1 TRBV21-1 ASSRGQWGYNEQF
TRBJ2-5 TRBV9 ASSVVSDQETQY
TRBJ1-1 TRBV30 AWSPGGGAF
TRBJ2-3 TRBV19 ASTTRDRGYDTQY
TRBJ2-3 TRBV5-4 ASSSQDTQY